A selection of T cell receptor beta chains follows, all from one sample in a study of cytomegalovirus exposure and HLA in healthy donors. Clones were sequenced by immunoSEQ multiplex PCR, and TCRdb holds only the in-frame ones, with some missing. The table lists fewer than 200,000 clones, less than 85% of them singletons. The sequencing sample was made of PBMCs. These receptors came from a man younger than 35 in good health and CMV-seropositive. The CDR3 runs from the conserved cysteine through the conserved F or W. A D gene is named only where the DNA matches it firmly. The size entry is marked missing in some rows and otherwise reads once, few, many or a size class.

TRBJ2-7,.,.,TRBV28,CASKRLSSSYEQYF,TGTGCCAGCAAGCGACTATCGAGCTCCTACGAGCAGTACTTC
TRBJ1-4,.,TRBD1,TRBV11-2,CASSRAVGTANEKLFF,TGTGCCAGCAGCCGGGCCGTAGGGACAGCTAATGAAAAACTGTTTTTT
TRBJ2-5,.,.,TRBV30,CAWQRGNGQTQYF,TGTGCCTGGCAACGGGGGAACGGGCAGACCCAGTACTTC
TRBJ2-7,.,TRBD2,TRBV30,CAWSVEWSGRSEQYF,TGTGCCTGGAGTGTGGAATGGAGCGGGAGAAGCGAGCAGTACTTC
TRBJ2-2,few,.,TRBV11-2,CASSPEGAGGTGELFF,TGTGCCAGCAGCCCAGAGGGTGCAGGGGGGACCGGGGAGCTGTTTTTT
TRBJ2-2,.,TRBD1,TRBV18,CASSPRQGASGELFF,TGTGCCAGCTCACCAAGGCAGGGGGCTTCCGGGGAGCTGTTTTTT
TRBJ1-2,few,TRBD1,TRBV6-5,CASSSGTGDGYTF,TGTGCCAGCAGTAGCGGGACAGGGGATGGCTACACCTTC
TRBJ1-1,.,TRBD1,TRBV7-9,CASSGQVVTEAFF,TGTGCCAGCAGCGGACAGGTAGTCACTGAAGCTTTCTTT
TRBJ1-4,.,.,TRBV9,CASSASRTVGGEKLFF,TGTGCCAGCAGCGCCTCGCGCACGGTAGGGGGTGAAAAACTGTTTTTT
TRBJ2-5,.,TRBD2,TRBV30,CAWSVGLAGDGTQYF,TGTGCCTGGAGTGTCGGACTAGCGGGAGACGGGACCCAGTACTTC
TRBJ2-7,.,TRBD1,TRBV7-9,CASSFGQGSYEQYF,TGTGCCAGCAGCTTCGGACAGGGATCCTACGAGCAGTACTTC
TRBJ2-2,.,TRBD2,TRBV7-9,CASSSRGGRAVAGELFF,TGTGCCAGCAGCTCACGGGGCGGGAGGGCCGTTGCCGGGGAGCTGTTTTTT
TRBJ2-5,.,.,TRBV6-1,CASSEIQGRGETQYF,TGTGCCAGCAGTGAAATCCAGGGCCGGGGGGAGACCCAGTACTTC
TRBJ1-2,.,.,TRBV5-1,CASSVTRGGGYTF,TGCGCCAGCAGCGTGACTCGAGGGGGAGGCTACACCTTC
TRBJ2-1,.,TRBD1,TRBV7-9,CASSSTTRGPEADEQFF,TGTGCCAGCAGCTCAACCACTAGGGGGCCTGAAGCTGATGAGCAGTTCTTC
TRBJ1-4,.,.,TRBV19,CASSPRRGVAEKLFF,TGTGCCAGTAGTCCGCGGCGGGGGGTGGCTGAAAAACTGTTTTTT
TRBJ2-7,few,.,TRBV18,CASSPRSSYEQYF,TGTGCCAGCTCACCTCGTAGCTCCTACGAGCAGTACTTC
TRBJ2-7,.,.,TRBV7-9,CASSSERGQVRSDEQYF,TGTGCCAGCAGCTCTGAAAGAGGGCAGGTAAGGTCGGACGAGCAGTACTTC
TRBJ1-5,.,TRBD1,TRBV27,CASRRQGDYQPQHF,TGTGCCAGCAGGAGACAGGGGGATTATCAGCCCCAGCATTTT
TRBJ1-5,.,TRBD1,TRBV29-1,CKPGTGLKPQHF,TGCAAACCCGGGACAGGCCTCAAGCCCCAGCATTTT
TRBJ1-1,.,.,TRBV6-5,CASSYRGFPNTEAFF,TGTGCCAGCAGTTACAGAGGTTTCCCGAACACTGAAGCTTTCTTT
TRBJ2-5,.,.,TRBV29-1,CSVGKTGQGETQYF,TGCAGCGTGGGAAAAACGGGCCAGGGGGAGACCCAGTACTTC
TRBJ2-7,.,TRBD2,TRBV4-2,CASSQDELAGYYEQYF,TGTGCCAGCAGCCAAGATGAGCTAGCGGGATACTACGAGCAGTACTTC
TRBJ2-7,.,TRBD1,TRBV6-5,CASSLGTAVYEQYF,TGTGCCAGCAGTTTGGGGACAGCCGTCTACGAGCAGTACTTC
TRBJ1-5,.,.,TRBV4-1,CASSYGTLNQPQHF,TGCGCCAGCAGCTACGGGACTCTCAATCAGCCCCAGCATTTT
TRBJ2-3,.,.,TRBV5-1,CASSLGRASGDTQYF,TGCGCCAGCAGCTTGGGGAGGGCCTCTGGAGATACGCAGTATTTT
TRBJ2-1,.,TRBD1,TRBV6-1,CASSERQGAGDEQFF,TGTGCCAGCAGTGAAAGACAGGGGGCCGGGGATGAGCAGTTCTTC
TRBJ2-5,once,.,TRBV5-1,CASSWAFEETQYF,TGCGCCAGCAGCTGGGCATTTGAAGAGACCCAGTACTTC
TRBJ1-1,.,.,TRBV6-1,CASSEYSTEAFF,TGTGCCAGCAGTGAATACTCAACTGAAGCTTTCTTT
TRBJ1-2,.,TRBD1,TRBV5-1,CASSRGTATHGYTF,TGCGCCAGCAGCCGGGGGACAGCGACACATGGCTACACCTTC
TRBJ1-2,once,TRBD1,TRBV27,CASSRVQGYGYTF,TGTGCCAGCAGTAGGGTACAGGGGTATGGCTACACCTTC
TRBJ2-7,.,.,TRBV6-1,CATSFLDSSYEQYF,TGTGCCACCAGTTTCCTCGACAGCTCCTACGAGCAGTACTTC
TRBJ2-1,once,TRBD1,TRBV19,CASSIRQGRINEQFF,TGTGCCAGTAGTATTCGACAGGGTCGGATCAATGAGCAGTTCTTC
TRBJ1-1,.,TRBD1,TRBV5-1,CASSLVGTGGTEAFF,TGCGCCAGCAGCTTGGTTGGGACAGGAGGCACTGAAGCTTTCTTT
TRBJ1-2,.,TRBD1,TRBV9,CASSLRQGHYGYTF,TGTGCCAGCAGCCTCCGACAGGGTCACTATGGCTACACCTTC
TRBJ2-7,.,.,TRBV28,CASSLAPEQYF,TGTGCCAGCAGTTTAGCGCCCGAGCAGTACTTC
TRBJ2-2,.,.,TRBV6-5,CASSSRVVNTGELFF,TGTGCCAGCAGCTCCAGGGTAGTAAACACCGGGGAGCTGTTTTTT
TRBJ2-1,.,TRBD2,TRBV30,CAWSVLAGGKAYNEQFF,TGTGCCTGGAGTGTACTGGCGGGAGGGAAGGCCTACAATGAGCAGTTCTTC
TRBJ1-1,.,TRBD1,TRBV11-2,CASSPQGAGNTEAFF,TGTGCCAGCAGCCCACAGGGGGCCGGGAACACTGAAGCTTTCTTT
TRBJ1-2,.,.,TRBV28,CASSLPAVFGYTF,TGTGCCAGCAGTCTTCCCGCAGTGTTTGGCTACACCTTC
TRBJ2-7,once,.,TRBV7-8,CASSTPLSYEQYF,TGTGCCAGCAGTACCCCACTCTCCTACGAGCAGTACTTC
TRBJ1-4,once,.,TRBV29-1,CSVEGRGEKLFF,TGCAGCGTTGAAGGGCGAGGAGAAAAACTGTTTTTT
TRBJ2-7,.,TRBD1,TRBV7-3,CARLDRPSYEQYF,TGTGCCAGGCTGGACAGGCCCTCCTACGAGCAGTACTTC
TRBJ2-1,.,.,TRBV4-1,CASSQLPGEKNEQFF,TGCGCCAGCAGCCAGCTCCCGGGGGAGAAGAATGAGCAGTTCTTC
TRBJ1-3,once,TRBD1,TRBV30,CAWSHRGSGNTIYF,TGTGCCTGGAGTCACAGGGGGTCTGGAAACACCATATATTTT
TRBJ2-4,.,TRBD2,TRBV7-9,CASSLGLAGSIAKNIQYF,TGTGCCAGCAGCTTGGGACTAGCGGGCAGCATAGCCAAAAACATTCAGTACTTC
TRBJ1-4,.,TRBD1,TRBV18,CASSPEQGPYEKLFF,TGTGCCAGCTCACCTGAACAGGGGCCGTATGAAAAACTGTTTTTT
TRBJ1-1,.,.,TRBV28,CASSFWEGNTEAFF,TGTGCCAGCAGTTTCTGGGAGGGGAACACTGAAGCTTTCTTT